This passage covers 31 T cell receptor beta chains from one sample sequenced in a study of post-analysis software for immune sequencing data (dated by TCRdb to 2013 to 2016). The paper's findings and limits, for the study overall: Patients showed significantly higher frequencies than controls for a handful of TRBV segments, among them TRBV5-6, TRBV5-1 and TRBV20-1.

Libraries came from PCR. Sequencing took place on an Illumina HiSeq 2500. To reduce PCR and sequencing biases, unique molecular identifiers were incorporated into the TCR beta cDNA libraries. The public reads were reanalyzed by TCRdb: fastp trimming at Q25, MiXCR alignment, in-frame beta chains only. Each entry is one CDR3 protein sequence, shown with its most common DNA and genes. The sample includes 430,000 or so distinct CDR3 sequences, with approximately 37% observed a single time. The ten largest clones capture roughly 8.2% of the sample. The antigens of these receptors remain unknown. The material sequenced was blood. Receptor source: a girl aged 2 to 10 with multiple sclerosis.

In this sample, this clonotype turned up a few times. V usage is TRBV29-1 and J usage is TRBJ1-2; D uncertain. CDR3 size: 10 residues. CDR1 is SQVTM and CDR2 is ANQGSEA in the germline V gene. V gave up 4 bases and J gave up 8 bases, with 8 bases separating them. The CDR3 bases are TGCAGCGTTGTCGGTAGCGGCTACACCTTC. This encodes CSVVGSGYTF.

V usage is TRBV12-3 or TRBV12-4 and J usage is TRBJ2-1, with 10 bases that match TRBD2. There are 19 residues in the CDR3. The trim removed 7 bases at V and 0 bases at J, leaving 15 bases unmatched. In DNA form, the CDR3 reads TGTGCCAGCAACCAAGCGAGAGCGGGGGGGCAAAGCTCCTACAATGAGCAGTTCTTC. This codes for CASNQARAGGQSSYNEQFF.

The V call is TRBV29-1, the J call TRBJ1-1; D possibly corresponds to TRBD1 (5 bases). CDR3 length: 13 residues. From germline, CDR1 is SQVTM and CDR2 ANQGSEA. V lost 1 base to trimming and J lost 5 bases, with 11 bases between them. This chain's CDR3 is CSVEGGVRTEAFF. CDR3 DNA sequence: TGCAGCGTTGAAGGGGGGGTGAGGACTGAAGCTTTCTTT.

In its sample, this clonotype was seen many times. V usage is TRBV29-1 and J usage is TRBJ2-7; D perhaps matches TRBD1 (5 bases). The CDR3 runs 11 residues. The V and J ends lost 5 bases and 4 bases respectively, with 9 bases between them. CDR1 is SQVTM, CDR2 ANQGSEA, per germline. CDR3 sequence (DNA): TGCAGCGTTCTTGGGGCGTACGAGCAGTACTTC. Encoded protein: CSVLGAYEQYF.

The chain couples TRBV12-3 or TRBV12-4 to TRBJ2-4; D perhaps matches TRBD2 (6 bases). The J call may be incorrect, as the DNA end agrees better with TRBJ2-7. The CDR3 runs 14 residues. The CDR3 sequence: CASSWDSPTYEQYF. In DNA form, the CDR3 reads TGTGCCAGCAGTTGGGACTCGCCCACCTACGAGCAGTACTTC.

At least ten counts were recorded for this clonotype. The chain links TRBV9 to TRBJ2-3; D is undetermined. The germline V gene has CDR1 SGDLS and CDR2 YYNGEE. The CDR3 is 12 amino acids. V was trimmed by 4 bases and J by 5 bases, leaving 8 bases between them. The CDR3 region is CASSPAEDTQYF. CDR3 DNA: TGTGCCAGCAGCCCCGCGGAAGATACGCAGTATTTT.

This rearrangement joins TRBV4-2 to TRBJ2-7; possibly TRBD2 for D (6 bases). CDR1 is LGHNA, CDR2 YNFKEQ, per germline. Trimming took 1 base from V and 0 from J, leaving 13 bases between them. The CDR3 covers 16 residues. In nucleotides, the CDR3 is TGTGCCAGCAGCCAAGCCCCCGGGACTGGCTCCTACGAGCAGTACTTC. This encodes CASSQAPGTGSYEQYF.

This CDR3 reads CSARDQRDNEQYF. CDR3 DNA sequence: TGCAGTGCTAGAGACCAGCGGGATAATGAGCAGTACTTC. The chain couples TRBV20-1 to TRBJ2-5; 7 nucleotides align to TRBD2. CDR3 length: 13 amino acids. CDR1 is DFQATT, CDR2 SNEGSKA, per germline (reference sequence). J gave up 11 bases and V 0 bases, and 9 bases lay outside the gene matches.

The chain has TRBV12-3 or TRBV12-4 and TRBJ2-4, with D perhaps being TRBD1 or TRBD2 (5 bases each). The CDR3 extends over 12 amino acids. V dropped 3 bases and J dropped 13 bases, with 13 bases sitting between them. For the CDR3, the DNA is TGTGCCAGCAGTTTGCGGCTGGGGGAGCAGTACTTC. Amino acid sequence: CASSLRLGEQYF.

CDR3 DNA: TGTGCCAGCAGCTTCAGGGTGGGGACCGGGGAGCTGTTTTTT. It is translated as CASSFRVGTGELFF. The chain combines TRBV13 with TRBJ2-2, with D perhaps TRBD1 (5 bases). The ends were cut back, 3 bases at V and 5 bases at J, with 10 bases in the middle. The CDR3 consists of 14 residues. In germline, CDR1 is PRHDT, CDR2 FYEKMQ (reference sequence).

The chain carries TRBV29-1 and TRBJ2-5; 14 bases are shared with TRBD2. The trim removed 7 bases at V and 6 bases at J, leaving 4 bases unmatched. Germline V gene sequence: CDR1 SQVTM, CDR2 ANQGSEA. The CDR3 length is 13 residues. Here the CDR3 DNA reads TGCAGCGCGGGACTAGCGGGAGTAAAGACCCAGTACTTC. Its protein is CSAGLAGVKTQYF.

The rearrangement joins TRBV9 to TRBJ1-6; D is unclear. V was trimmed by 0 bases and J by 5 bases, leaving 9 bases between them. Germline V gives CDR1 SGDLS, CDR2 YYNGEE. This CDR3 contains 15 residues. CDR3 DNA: TGTGCCAGCAGCGTAGAGGTAGGGAATAATTCACCCCTCCACTTT. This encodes CASSVEVGNNSPLHF.

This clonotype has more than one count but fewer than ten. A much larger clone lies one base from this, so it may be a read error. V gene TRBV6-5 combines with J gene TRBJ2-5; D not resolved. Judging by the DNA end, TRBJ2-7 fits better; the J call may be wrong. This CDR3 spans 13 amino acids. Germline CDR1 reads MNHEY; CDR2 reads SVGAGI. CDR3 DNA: TGTGCCAGCAGTTTCTTCGACGGAGACGAGCAGTACTTC. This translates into CASSFFDGDEQYF.

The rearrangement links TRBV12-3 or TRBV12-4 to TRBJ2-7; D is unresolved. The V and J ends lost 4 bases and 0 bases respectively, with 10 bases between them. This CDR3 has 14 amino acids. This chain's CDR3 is CASSYGIASYEQYF. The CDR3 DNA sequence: TGTGCCAGCAGTTATGGCATCGCCTCCTACGAGCAGTACTTC.

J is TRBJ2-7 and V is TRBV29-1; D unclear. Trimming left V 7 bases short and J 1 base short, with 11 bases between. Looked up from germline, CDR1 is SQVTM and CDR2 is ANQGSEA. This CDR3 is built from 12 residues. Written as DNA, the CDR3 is TGCAGCGGCTGCAGCGAATCCTACGAGCAGTACTTC. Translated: CSGCSESYEQYF.

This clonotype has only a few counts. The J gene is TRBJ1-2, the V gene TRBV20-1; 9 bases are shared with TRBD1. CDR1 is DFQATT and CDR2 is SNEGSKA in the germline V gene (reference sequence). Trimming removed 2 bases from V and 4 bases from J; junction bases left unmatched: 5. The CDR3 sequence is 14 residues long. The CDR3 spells CSARLNRGLYGYTF. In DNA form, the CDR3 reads TGCAGTGCTAGATTAAACAGGGGGCTCTATGGCTACACCTTC.

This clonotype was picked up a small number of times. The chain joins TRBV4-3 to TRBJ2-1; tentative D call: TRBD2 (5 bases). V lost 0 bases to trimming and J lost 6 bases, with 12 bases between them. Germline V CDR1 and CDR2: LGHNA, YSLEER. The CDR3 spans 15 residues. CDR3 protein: CASSQEGVTGNEQFF. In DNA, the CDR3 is TGCGCCAGCAGCCAAGAGGGAGTCACGGGCAATGAGCAGTTCTTC.

The CDR3 DNA follows: TGTGCCAGCAGCGTCGGACAGGCTACTAGCACAGATACGCAGTATTTT. As protein: CASSVGQATSTDTQYF. The chain combines TRBV9 with TRBJ2-3; 7 bases map to TRBD1. The CDR3 length is 16 residues. With V trimmed by 2 bases and J by 0 bases, 6 bases remained unmatched. Germline V CDR1 and CDR2: SGDLS, YYNGEE.

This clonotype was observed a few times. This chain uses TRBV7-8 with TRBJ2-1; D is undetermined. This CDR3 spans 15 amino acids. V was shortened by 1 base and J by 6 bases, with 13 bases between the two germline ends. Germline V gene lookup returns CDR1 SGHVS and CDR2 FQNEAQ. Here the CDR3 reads CASSLDTARSNEQFF. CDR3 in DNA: TGTGCCAGCAGCTTAGACACGGCTAGGTCCAATGAGCAGTTCTTC.

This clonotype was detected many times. The CDR3 DNA is TGCAGCGTTGCCGAGACAGGGAATGAGCAGTTCTTC. Amino acids: CSVAETGNEQFF. The rearrangement uses TRBV29-1 and TRBJ2-1; TRBD1 matches at 7 bases. Germline CDR1 SQVTM, CDR2 ANQGSEA. This CDR3 has 12 residues. V was clipped by 4 bases and J by 7 bases; unmatched bases: 4.

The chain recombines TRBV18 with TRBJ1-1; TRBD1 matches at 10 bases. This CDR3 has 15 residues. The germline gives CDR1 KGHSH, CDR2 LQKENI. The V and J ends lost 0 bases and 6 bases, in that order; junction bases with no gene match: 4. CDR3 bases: TGTGCCAGCTCACCACCAGGACAGGGGGAGTCTGAAGCTTTCTTT. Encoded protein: CASSPPGQGESEAFF.

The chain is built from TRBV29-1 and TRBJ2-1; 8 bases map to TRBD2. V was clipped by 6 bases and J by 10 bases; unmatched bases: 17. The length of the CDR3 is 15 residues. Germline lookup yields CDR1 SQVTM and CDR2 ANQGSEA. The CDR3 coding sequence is TGCAGCGTGCCTGGGATAGCGGGGTATCAGGGAGAGCAGTTCTTC. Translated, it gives CSVPGIAGYQGEQFF.

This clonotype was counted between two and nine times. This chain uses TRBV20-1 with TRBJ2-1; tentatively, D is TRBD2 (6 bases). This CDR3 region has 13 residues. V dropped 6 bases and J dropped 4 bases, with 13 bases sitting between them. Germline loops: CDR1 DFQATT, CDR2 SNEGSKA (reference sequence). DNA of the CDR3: TGCAGTGCCCTCGGGAGTTCTTACAATGAGCAGTTCTTC. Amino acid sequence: CSALGSSYNEQFF.

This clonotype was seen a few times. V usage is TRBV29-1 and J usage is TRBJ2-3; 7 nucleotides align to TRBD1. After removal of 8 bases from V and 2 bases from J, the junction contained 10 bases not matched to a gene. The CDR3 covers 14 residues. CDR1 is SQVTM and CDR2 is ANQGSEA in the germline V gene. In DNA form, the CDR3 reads TGCAGCACTGCCGGGACAGAGAACACAGATACGCAGTATTTT. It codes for CSTAGTENTDTQYF.

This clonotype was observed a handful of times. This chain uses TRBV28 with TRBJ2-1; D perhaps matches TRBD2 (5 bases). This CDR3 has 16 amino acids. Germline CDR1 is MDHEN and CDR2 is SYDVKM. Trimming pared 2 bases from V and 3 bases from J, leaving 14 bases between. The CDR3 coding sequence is TGTGCCAGCAGTTTAGGTCCGGGAATCGACTACAATGAGCAGTTCTTC. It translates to CASSLGPGIDYNEQFF.

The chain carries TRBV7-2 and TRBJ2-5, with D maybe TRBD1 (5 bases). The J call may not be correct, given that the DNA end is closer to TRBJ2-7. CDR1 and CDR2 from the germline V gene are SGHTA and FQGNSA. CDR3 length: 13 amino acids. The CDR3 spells CASSLKTEYEQYF. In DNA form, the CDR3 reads TGTGCCAGCAGCTTAAAGACAGAATACGAGCAGTACTTC.

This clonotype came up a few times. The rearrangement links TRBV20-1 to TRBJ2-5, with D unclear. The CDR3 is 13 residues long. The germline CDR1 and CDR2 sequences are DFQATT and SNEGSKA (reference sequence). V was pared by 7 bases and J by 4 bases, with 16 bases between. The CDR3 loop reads CSVIEDLTETQYF. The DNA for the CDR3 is TGCAGTGTCATTGAGGACCTAACAGAGACCCAGTACTTC.

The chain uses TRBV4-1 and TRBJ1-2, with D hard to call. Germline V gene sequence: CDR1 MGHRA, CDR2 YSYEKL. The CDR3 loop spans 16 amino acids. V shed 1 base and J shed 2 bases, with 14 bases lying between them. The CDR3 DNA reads TGCGCCAGCAGCCAAGTCCAACCGCTGCCCAACTATGGCTACACCTTC. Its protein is CASSQVQPLPNYGYTF.

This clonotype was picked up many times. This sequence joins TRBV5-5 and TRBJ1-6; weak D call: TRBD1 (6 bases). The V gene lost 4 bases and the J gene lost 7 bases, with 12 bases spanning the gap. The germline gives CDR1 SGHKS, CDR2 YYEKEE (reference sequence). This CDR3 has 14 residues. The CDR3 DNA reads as TGTGCCAGCAGCCGGGGGCGGGACAATTCACCCCTCCACTTT. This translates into CASSRGRDNSPLHF. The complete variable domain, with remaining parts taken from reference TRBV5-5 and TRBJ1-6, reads DAGVTQSPTHLIKTRGQQVTLRCSPISGHKSVSWYQQVLGQGPQFIFQYYEKEERGRGNFPDRFSARQFPNYSSELNVNALLLGDSALYLCASSRGRDNSPLHFGNGTRLTVT.

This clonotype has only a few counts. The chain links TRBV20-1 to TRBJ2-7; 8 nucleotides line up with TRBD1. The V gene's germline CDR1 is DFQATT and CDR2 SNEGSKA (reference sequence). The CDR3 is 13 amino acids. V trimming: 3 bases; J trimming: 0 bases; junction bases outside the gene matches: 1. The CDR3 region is CSARDRASYEQYF. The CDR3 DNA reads TGCAGTGCTAGGGACAGGGCCTCCTACGAGCAGTACTTC.

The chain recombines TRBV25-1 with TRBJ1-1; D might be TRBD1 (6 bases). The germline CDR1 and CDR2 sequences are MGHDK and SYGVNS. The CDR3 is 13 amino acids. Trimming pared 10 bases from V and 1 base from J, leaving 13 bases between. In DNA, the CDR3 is TGTGCCACCACGGACAGAAAGAACACTGAAGCTTTCTTT. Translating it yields CATTDRKNTEAFF.